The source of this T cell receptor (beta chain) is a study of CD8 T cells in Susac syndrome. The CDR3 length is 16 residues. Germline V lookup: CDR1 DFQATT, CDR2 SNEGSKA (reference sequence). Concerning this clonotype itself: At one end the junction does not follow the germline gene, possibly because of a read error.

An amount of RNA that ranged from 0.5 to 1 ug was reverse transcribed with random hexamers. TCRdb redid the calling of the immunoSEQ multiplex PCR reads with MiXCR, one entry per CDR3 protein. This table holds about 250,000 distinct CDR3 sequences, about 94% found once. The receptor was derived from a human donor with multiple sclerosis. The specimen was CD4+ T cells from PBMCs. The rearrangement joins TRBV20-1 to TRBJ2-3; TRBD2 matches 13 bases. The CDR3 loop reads CSAPPLGLAGTETQYF. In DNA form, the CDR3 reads TGCAGTGCTCCCCCCCTGGGACTAGCGGGGACAGAGACGCAGTATTTT.